The clone carrying this TCR beta chain was found a few times. Its antigen is not known. This sample was taken from a study of blood T cells in healthy people across ages. The individuals who served as donors were healthy Caucasians living in Russia, aged about 6 to 100. Primers used in a second PCR of roughly 6 to 11 cycles were a sample-barcoded 5' primer and a J-beta primer mix. TCRdb redid the calling of the 5' RACE reads with MiXCR, one entry per CDR3 protein. The table shows fewer than 800,000 distinct CDR3 sequences, with 45% to 50% occurring only once. V lost 4 bases to trimming and J lost 0 bases, with 12 bases between them. Germline CDR1 is DFQATT and CDR2 is SNEGSKA (reference sequence). The CDR3 contains 14 residues. General study points: It was found that TCR beta diversity correlated strongly with the percentage of naive T cells. Donor CMV status, an unknown factor, possibly confounded changes in expanded clonotypes.

This TCR was recovered from a woman aged 55-69 years in good health. The chain combines TRBV20-1 with TRBJ1-2; D is uncertain. Sample: blood. The CDR3 loop is CSATPLGTNYGYTF. The CDR3, as DNA: TGCAGTGCTACCCCCTTGGGTACTAACTATGGCTACACCTTC.